This TCR beta chain was sequenced during a study of T cell repertoires in cytomegalovirus infection. The CDR3 is 16 residues long. CDR1 and CDR2 from the germline V gene are MNHNY and SVGAGI (reference sequence). Trimming removed 6 bases from V and 0 bases from J; junction bases left unmatched: 5. A word on this clonotype: Antigen: not known.

Each CDR3 protein gets one entry after TCRdb re-called the reads with MiXCR. The sample consists of about 85,000 distinct CDR3 sequences, 45% to 50% of them appearing once. The V call is TRBV6-6, the J call TRBJ2-1, with 10 nucleotides matching TRBD2. The sequence was obtained from a human donor in good health (CMV status not recorded). Some clones in this sample may be carry-over from other donors' samples. The material sequenced was CD8+ T cells from cultured PBMCs, taken from culture after CMV antigen stimulation. The DNA for the CDR3 is TGTGCCAGCAGCACACTAGCGGGAACCTCCTACAATGAGCAGTTCTTC. Amino acids: CASSTLAGTSYNEQFF.